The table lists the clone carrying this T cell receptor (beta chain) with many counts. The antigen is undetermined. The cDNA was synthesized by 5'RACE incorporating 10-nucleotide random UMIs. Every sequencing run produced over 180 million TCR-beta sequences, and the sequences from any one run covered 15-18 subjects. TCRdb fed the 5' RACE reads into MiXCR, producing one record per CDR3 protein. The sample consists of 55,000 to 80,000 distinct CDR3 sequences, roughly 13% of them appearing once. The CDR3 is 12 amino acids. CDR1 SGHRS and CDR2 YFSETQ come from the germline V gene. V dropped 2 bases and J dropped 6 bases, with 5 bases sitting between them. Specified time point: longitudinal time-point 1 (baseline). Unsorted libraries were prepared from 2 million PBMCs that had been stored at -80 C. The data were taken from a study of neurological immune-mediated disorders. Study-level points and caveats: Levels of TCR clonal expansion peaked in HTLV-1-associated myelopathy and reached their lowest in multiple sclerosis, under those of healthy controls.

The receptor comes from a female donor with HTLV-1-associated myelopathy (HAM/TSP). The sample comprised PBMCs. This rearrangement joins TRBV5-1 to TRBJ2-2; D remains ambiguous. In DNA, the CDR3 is TGCGCCAGCAGCTTCCGGGCCGGGGAGCTGTTTTTT. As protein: CASSFRAGELFF.